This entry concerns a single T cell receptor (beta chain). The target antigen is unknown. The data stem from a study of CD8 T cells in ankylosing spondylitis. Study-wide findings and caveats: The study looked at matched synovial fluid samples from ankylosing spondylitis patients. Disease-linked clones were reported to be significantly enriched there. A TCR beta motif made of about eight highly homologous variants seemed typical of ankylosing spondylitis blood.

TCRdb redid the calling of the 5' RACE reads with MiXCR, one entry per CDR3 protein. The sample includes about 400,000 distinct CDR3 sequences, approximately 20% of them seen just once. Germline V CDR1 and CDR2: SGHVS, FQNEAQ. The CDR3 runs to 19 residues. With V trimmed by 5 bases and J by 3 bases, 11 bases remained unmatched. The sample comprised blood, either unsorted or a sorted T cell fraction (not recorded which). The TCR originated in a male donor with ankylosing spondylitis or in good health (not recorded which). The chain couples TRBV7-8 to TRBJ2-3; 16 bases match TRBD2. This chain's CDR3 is CASSQPGTSGGAVTDTQYF. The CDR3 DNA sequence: TGTGCCAGCAGCCAACCCGGGACTAGCGGGGGGGCGGTTACAGATACGCAGTATTTT.